Listed here is a single T cell receptor (beta chain). From germline, CDR1 is SGHRS and CDR2 YFSETQ. V lost 4 bases, J lost 3 bases, and 11 bases lay in between. The CDR3 is 13 amino acids. The data are from a study of blood T cell repertoires in COVID-19. Study at large: COVID-19 samples from acute and convalescent phases originated in the United States, Italy and Spain. T cells, B-cell-depleted T cells, or PBMCs supplied cDNA or gDNA.

In the study's own analysis: Counts of nucleated cells, estimated from reference gene primer amplification, were obtained. Clones were read by immunoSEQ multiplex PCR, and TCRdb kept only the in-frame ones, dropping some. V and J calls and clone size are copied from that table; D and trimming were computed from the DNA. The data hold approximately 150,000 clones, with 87% observed a single time. What was sequenced was peripheral blood. The chain is built from TRBV5-1 and TRBJ2-7; perhaps TRBD2 as D (6 bases). The clonotype originates from a woman in her forties or fifties with acute or convalescent COVID-19. CDR3 sequence: CASSGEAHYEQYF. CDR3 bases: TGCGCCAGCAGCGGGGAGGCCCACTACGAGCAGTACTTC.